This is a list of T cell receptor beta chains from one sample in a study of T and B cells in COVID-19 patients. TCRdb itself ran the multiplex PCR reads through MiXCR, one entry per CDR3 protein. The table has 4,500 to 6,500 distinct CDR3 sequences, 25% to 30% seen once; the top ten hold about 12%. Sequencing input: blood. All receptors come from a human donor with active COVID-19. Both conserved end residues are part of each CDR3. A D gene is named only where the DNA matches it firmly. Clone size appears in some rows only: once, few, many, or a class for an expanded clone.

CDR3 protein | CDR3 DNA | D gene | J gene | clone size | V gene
CASSLYGTPGNSPLHF | TGTGCCAGTAGTTTGTACGGGACTCCTGGGAATTCACCCCTCCACTTT | NA | TRBJ1-6 | medium-sized | TRBV19
CASSLDPGRREAFF | TGCGCCAGCAGCTTGGATCCAGGGCGGAGGGAAGCTTTCTTT | NA | TRBJ1-1 | few | TRBV5-1
CASSRSEREAFF | TGTGCCAGCAGTCGATCCGAAAGAGAAGCTTTCTTT | NA | TRBJ1-1 | medium-sized | TRBV6-5
CASSLRDSSHEQYF | TGCGCCAGCAGCTTAAGGGACAGCTCCCACGAGCAGTACTTC | TRBD1 | TRBJ2-7 | NA | TRBV5-1
CSAQEDGHISEQFF | TGCAGTGCTCAAGAGGACGGGCATATAAGTGAGCAGTTCTTC | NA | TRBJ2-1 | few | TRBV20-1
CATSPSTGGYGYTF | TGTGCCACCAGCCCATCCACGGGGGGCTATGGCTACACCTTC | NA | TRBJ1-2 | medium-sized | TRBV15
CASSIQGTHYGYTF | TGTGCCAGCAGCATTCAGGGGACGCACTATGGCTACACCTTC | NA | TRBJ1-2 | NA | TRBV7-2
CASSQEGATFAGEQYF | TGTGCCAGCAGCCAAGAGGGGGCTACTTTCGCCGGCGAGCAGTACTTC | TRBD1 | TRBJ2-7 | NA | TRBV4-3
CASRSDIGGEAFF | TGTGCCAGCAGGTCCGATATCGGGGGTGAAGCTTTCTTT | NA | TRBJ1-1 | NA | TRBV12-3/TRBV12-4
CASSQEGHYGYTF | TGCGCCAGCAGCCAAGAAGGGCACTATGGCTACACCTTC | NA | TRBJ1-2 | few | TRBV4-3
CASSMTSSTDTQYF | TGTGCCAGCAGCATGACTAGCAGCACAGATACGCAGTATTTT | TRBD2 | TRBJ2-3 | NA | TRBV2
CASSEAGTSGAQETQYF | TGTGCCAGCAGTGAAGCGGGGACTAGCGGGGCTCAAGAGACCCAGTACTTC | TRBD2 | TRBJ2-5 | NA | TRBV6-6
CSATAGPNTGELFF | TGCAGTGCTACAGCGGGACCGAACACCGGGGAGCTGTTTTTT | TRBD2 | TRBJ2-2 | NA | TRBV20-1
CASSLVLASAQYF | TGTGCCAGCAGCTTGGTACTAGCGTCCGCGCAGTACTTC | TRBD2 | TRBJ2-7 | medium-sized | TRBV5-4
CASSQDWPPLGNEQFF | TGTGCCAGCAGCCAAGATTGGCCCCCACTCGGCAATGAGCAGTTCTTC | NA | TRBJ2-1 | NA | TRBV4-3
CSVEDPGQSSYNEQFF | TGCAGCGTTGAAGACCCGGGACAGAGCTCCTACAATGAGCAGTTCTTC | TRBD1 | TRBJ2-1 | medium-sized | TRBV29-1
CASSLERSHHYGYTF | TGTGCCAGCAGCTTAGAAAGGAGCCATCACTATGGCTACACCTTC | NA | TRBJ1-2 | few | TRBV11-2
CATERDRPSNEQFF | TGTGCCACCGAGCGGGACCGCCCGTCCAATGAGCAGTTCTTC | TRBD2 | TRBJ2-1 | few | TRBV7-2
CASSLPPHNEQFF | TGTGCCAGCAGTTTACCCCCTCACAATGAGCAGTTCTTC | NA | TRBJ2-1 | many | TRBV27
CSAIKLAGDYNEQFF | TGCAGTGCTATTAAACTAGCGGGGGACTACAATGAGCAGTTCTTC | TRBD2 | TRBJ2-1 | medium-sized | TRBV20-1
CASSPDTVQFF | TGCGCCAGCAGCCCGGACACGGTCCAGTTCTTC | NA | TRBJ2-1 | once | TRBV5-6
CASSGSIQYF | TGTGCCAGCAGCGGGAGCATTCAGTACTTC | NA | TRBJ2-4 | once | TRBV28
CASSPGTRGETQYF | TGCGCCAGCAGCCCCGGGACCAGGGGAGAGACCCAGTACTTC | NA | TRBJ2-5 | few | TRBV5-1
CASSSRGDRGYEQYF | TGTGCCAGCAGCTCCCGGGGGGACAGAGGCTACGAGCAGTACTTC | NA | TRBJ2-7 | medium-sized | TRBV13
CSPAPGQGGNTGELFF | TGCAGCCCCGCCCCGGGACAGGGGGGAAACACCGGGGAGCTGTTTTTT | TRBD1 | TRBJ2-2 | NA | TRBV29-1
CASSVYSSEAFF | TGTGCCAGCAGTGTTTACTCGTCTGAAGCTTTCTTT | NA | TRBJ1-1 | medium-sized | TRBV12-3/TRBV12-4
CSAIQGANEKLFF | TGCAGTGCAATACAGGGGGCAAATGAAAAACTGTTTTTT | TRBD1 | TRBJ1-4 | once | TRBV20-1
CSVGWPSQPQHF | TGCAGCGTTGGCTGGCCGAGTCAGCCCCAGCATTTT | NA | TRBJ1-5 | large | TRBV29-1
CASTMTLSSSEQYF | TGTGCCAGCACCATGACCCTCTCAAGCTCCGAGCAATACTTC | NA | TRBJ2-7 | few | TRBV5-4
CASSQDWDPSGNTIYF | TGTGCCAGCAGCCAAGATTGGGATCCCTCTGGAAACACCATATATTTT | NA | TRBJ1-3 | NA | TRBV4-2
CASSPAGFLGETQYF | TGTGCCAGCAGTCCCGCGGGGTTCCTCGGGGAGACCCAGTACTTC | NA | TRBJ2-5 | few | TRBV12-3/TRBV12-4
CASSLDSNQPQHF | TGCGCCAGCAGCTTGGATAGCAATCAGCCCCAGCATTTT | NA | TRBJ1-5 | few | TRBV5-1
CASSQGPSGLAIVTQYF | TGCGCCAGCAGCCAGGGACCTTCGGGACTAGCGATAGTTACGCAGTATTTT | TRBD2 | TRBJ2-3 | medium-sized | TRBV4-3
CSARGLPTTVMNTEAFF | TGCAGTGCTAGAGGGCTCCCCACAACAGTCATGAACACTGAAGCTTTCTTT | NA | TRBJ1-1 | NA | TRBV20-1
CASSFRDGTRGETQYF | TGTGCCAGCAGCTTCCGGGACGGGACCCGGGGAGAGACCCAGTACTTC | NA | TRBJ2-5 | NA | TRBV7-2
CASSLSRGDTGELFF | TGTGCCAGCAGCTTGTCAAGGGGGGACACCGGGGAGCTGTTTTTT | NA | TRBJ2-2 | medium-sized | TRBV5-4
CASSQDKGLALRNEQFF | TGCGCCAGCAGCCAAGATAAGGGACTAGCCTTAAGGAATGAGCAGTTCTTC | TRBD2 | TRBJ2-1 | few | TRBV4-3
CAAQRGPYEQYF | TGTGCCGCCCAGCGGGGGCCCTACGAGCAGTACTTC | TRBD2 | TRBJ2-7 | NA | TRBV28
CASRNHRVSEQYF | TGTGCCAGCAGAAATCACAGGGTGTCCGAGCAGTACTTC | NA | TRBJ2-7 | medium-sized | TRBV6-2/TRBV6-3
CASSPGQGPRNEQFF | TGTGCCAGCAGTCCGGGACAGGGACCAAGGAATGAGCAGTTCTTC | TRBD1 | TRBJ2-1 | medium-sized | TRBV6-1
CASSVQGDQPQHF | TGTGCCAGTAGTGTACAGGGGGATCAGCCCCAGCATTTT | TRBD1 | TRBJ1-5 | medium-sized | TRBV19
CSARTLERVFF | TGCAGTGCTCGGACCCTGGAGCGGGTGTTCTTC | NA | TRBJ2-1 | NA | TRBV20-1
CASRWGRSGGEQYF | TGTGCCAGCCGTTGGGGACGCTCCGGGGGCGAGCAGTACTTC | NA | TRBJ2-7 | NA | TRBV28
CASSLDTGSYEQYF | TGTGCCAGCAGCTTAGATACTGGATCCTACGAGCAGTACTTC | NA | TRBJ2-7 | NA | TRBV7-2
CASRGGFQYF | TGTGCCAGCAGAGGTGGGTTTCAGTACTTC | NA | TRBJ2-7 | NA | TRBV2
CASSLEIGRLPLHF | TGTGCCAGCAGCTTAGAGATTGGAAGATTACCCCTCCACTTT | NA | TRBJ1-6 | once | TRBV11-1
CASSRGPFTAFF | TGTGCCAGCAGTCGGGGTCCCTTCACGGCTTTCTTT | NA | TRBJ1-1 | NA | TRBV12-3/TRBV12-4
CASSQEVGMNTWELFF | TGCGCCAGCAGCCAAGAAGTCGGAATGAACACCTGGGAGCTGTTTTTT | NA | TRBJ2-2 | NA | TRBV4-3
CASSPLAAGEQFF | TGTGCCAGCAGTCCTCTGGCTGCCGGTGAGCAGTTCTTC | NA | TRBJ2-1 | medium-sized | TRBV6-2/TRBV6-3
CASSIDRVGGELFF | TGTGCCAGTAGTATCGACAGGGTAGGCGGGGAGCTGTTTTTT | TRBD1 | TRBJ2-2 | large | TRBV19